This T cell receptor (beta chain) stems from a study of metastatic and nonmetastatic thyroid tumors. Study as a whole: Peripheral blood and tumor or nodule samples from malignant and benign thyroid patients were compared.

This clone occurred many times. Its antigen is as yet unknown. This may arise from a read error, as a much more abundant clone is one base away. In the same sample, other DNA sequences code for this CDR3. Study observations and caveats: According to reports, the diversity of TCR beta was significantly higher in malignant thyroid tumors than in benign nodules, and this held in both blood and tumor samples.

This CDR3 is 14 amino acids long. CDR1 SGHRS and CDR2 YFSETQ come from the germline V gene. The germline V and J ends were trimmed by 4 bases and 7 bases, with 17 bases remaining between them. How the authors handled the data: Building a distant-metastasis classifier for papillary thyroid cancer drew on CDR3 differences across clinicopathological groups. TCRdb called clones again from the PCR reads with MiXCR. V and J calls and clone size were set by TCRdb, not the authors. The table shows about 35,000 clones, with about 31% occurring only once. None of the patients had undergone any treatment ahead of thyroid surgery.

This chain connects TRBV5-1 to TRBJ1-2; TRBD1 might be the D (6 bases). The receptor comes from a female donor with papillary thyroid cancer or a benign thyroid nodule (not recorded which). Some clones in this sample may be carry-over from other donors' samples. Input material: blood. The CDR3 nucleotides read TGCGCCAGCAGCCTGGCCGGGGGCACGCGTGGCTACACCTTC. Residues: CASSLAGGTRGYTF. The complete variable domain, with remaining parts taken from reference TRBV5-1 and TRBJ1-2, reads KAGVTQTPRYLIKTRGQQVTLSCSPISGHRSVSWYQQTPGQGLQFLFEYFSETQRNKGNFPGRFSGRQFSNSRSEMNVSTLELGDSALYLCASSLAGGTRGYTFGSGTRLTVV.